The table lists the clone carrying this T cell receptor (beta chain) with a few counts. Its specificity is not known. Germline V CDR1 and CDR2: MNHNS, SASEGT. After removal of 1 base from V and 7 bases from J, the junction contained 12 bases not matched to a gene. CDR3 length: 17 residues. This entry comes from a study of graft-versus-host responses after intestinal transplantation. Profiled with immunoSEQ multiplex PCR; TCRdb holds only in-frame clones, not every one. The data contain about 93,000 clones, approximately 80% of them singletons. The clonotype comes from a human donor who received an intestinal transplant. The rearrangement joins TRBV6-1 to TRBJ2-1; 8 bases are shared with TRBD1. The specimen was unstimulated CD4+ T cells sorted from spleen or lymph node cells, collected before intestinal transplant. The DNA for the CDR3 is TGTGCCAGCAGTGAAGGGCTTAGGGCAGGGGGCGGAAATGAGCAGTTCTTC. Residues: CASSEGLRAGGGNEQFF.